The next 17 T cell receptor beta chains were all read from a single sample in a study of blood T cell repertoires in COVID-19. Only in-frame clones appear in the TCRdb table, and some are missing; sequencing was by immunoSEQ multiplex PCR. Of about 86,000 clones detected, approximately 83% appear once; the ten largest clones hold roughly 30%. What was sequenced was peripheral blood. These receptors were taken from a woman aged 80 or over with active or convalescent COVID-19.

The chain couples TRBV28 to TRBJ1-1; the match to TRBD1 covers 7 bases. The CDR3 runs to 13 residues. With V trimmed by 5 bases and J by 6 bases, 6 bases remained unmatched. CDR1 is MDHEN and CDR2 is SYDVKM in the germline V gene. The CDR3 here is CASSRYRGAEAFF. The CDR3 nucleotides are TGTGCCAGCAGTCGATACAGGGGCGCTGAAGCTTTCTTT.

This chain links TRBV6-5 with TRBJ1-5, with 7 bases identical to TRBD1. In germline, CDR1 is MNHEY, CDR2 SVGAGI. J was trimmed by 2 bases and V by 0 bases; bases with no gene match: 4. The CDR3 covers 16 residues. This CDR3 reads CASSYSGGAGNQPQHF. CDR3 DNA: TGTGCCAGCAGTTACTCAGGGGGCGCCGGCAATCAGCCCCAGCATTTT.

The V call is TRBV28, the J call TRBJ2-1; 8 nucleotides line up with TRBD1. Germline loops: CDR1 MDHEN, CDR2 SYDVKM. CDR3 length equals 13 residues. V shed 6 bases, J shed 7 bases, and the junction held 5 bases outside the gene matches. The CDR3 protein is CASRRQGKNEQFF. The CDR3 region has the DNA TGTGCCAGCAGAAGACAGGGGAAGAATGAGCAGTTCTTC.

This chain links TRBV6-5 with TRBJ2-7, with D perhaps matching TRBD1 (5 bases). Germline V lookup: CDR1 MNHEY, CDR2 SVGAGI. This CDR3 is built from 14 residues. V was cut by 6 bases and J by 2 bases, with 14 bases left in between. CDR3 in amino acids: CASRDKGATYEQYF. CDR3 nucleotide sequence: TGTGCCAGCAGAGACAAAGGGGCGACCTACGAGCAGTACTTC.

The V gene is TRBV24-1, the J gene TRBJ1-5; D call uncertain. Per germline, CDR1 KGHDR and CDR2 SFDVKD. V lost 4 bases and J 2 bases, leaving 5 bases between the germline ends. The CDR3 totals 13 residues. The DNA of the CDR3 is TGTGCCACCAGTGAGGCAGGCAATCAGCCCCAGCATTTT. Residues: CATSEAGNQPQHF.

Only one count was recorded for this clone. The chain recombines TRBV3-1 (or the pseudogene TRBV3-2) with TRBJ2-7, with D hard to call. In germline, CDR1 is LGHDT, CDR2 YNNKEL (reference sequence). The CDR3 sequence is 14 residues long. V was cut by 0 bases and J by 1 base, with 7 bases left in between. The CDR3 protein is CASSQDGSSYEQYF. The CDR3, as DNA: TGTGCCAGCAGCCAAGACGGGTCTTCCTACGAGCAGTACTTC.

The chain recombines TRBV30 with TRBJ2-2, with D possibly being TRBD1 (6 bases). Trimming shortened V by 2 bases and J by 5 bases, and 15 bases separated the two germline ends. Germline loops: CDR1 GTSNPN, CDR2 SVGIG (reference sequence). The CDR3 has 15 residues. The CDR3 DNA reads TGTGCCTGGAGTCCAGGACCGGGACATACCGGGGAGCTGTTTTTT. This gives the protein CAWSPGPGHTGELFF.

The J gene is TRBJ1-5, the V gene TRBV2; 9 bases are shared with TRBD1. The CDR3 extends over 15 amino acids. CDR1 and CDR2 from the germline V gene are SNHLY and FYNNEI. V was pared by 5 bases and J by 3 bases, with 5 bases of the junction left unmatched. The CDR3, as DNA: TGTGCCAGCAGTTCCGGGACAGGGTTCAATCAGCCCCAGCATTTT. The encoded protein is CASSSGTGFNQPQHF.

The table lists this clone with a few counts. This chain connects TRBV6-5 to TRBJ1-4; no definite D call. The CDR3 has 15 residues. Germline lookup yields CDR1 MNHEY and CDR2 SVGAGI. Trimming pared 2 bases from V and 3 bases from J, leaving 10 bases between. In DNA, the CDR3 is TGTGCCAGCAGTTACACCGGGGAAGCTAATGAAAAACTGTTTTTT. Protein sequence: CASSYTGEANEKLFF.

The chain couples TRBV20-1 to TRBJ2-5; maybe TRBD2 (5 bases). This CDR3 has 15 amino acids. Germline CDR1 and CDR2: DFQATT and SNEGSKA (reference sequence). The V and J ends lost 3 bases and 4 bases respectively, with 18 bases between them. The CDR3 sequence: CSASRQIKRGETQYF. CDR3 sequence (DNA): TGCAGTGCTAGTCGGCAGATTAAACGGGGAGAGACCCAGTACTTC.

The chain employs TRBV28 and TRBJ2-2; D is possibly TRBD2 (5 bases). The CDR3 extends over 16 amino acids. V shed 5 bases and J shed 0 bases, with 13 bases lying between them. Germline V gene sequence: CDR1 MDHEN, CDR2 SYDVKM. CDR3 sequence (DNA): TGTGCCAGCAGTCTGTACCTAGCCCCGAACACCGGGGAGCTGTTTTTT. Protein sequence: CASSLYLAPNTGELFF.

The V and J genes are TRBV25-1 and TRBJ1-5; 9 bases are shared with TRBD1. The CDR3 loop spans 17 amino acids. V trimming: 0 bases; J trimming: 5 bases; junction bases outside the gene matches: 8. CDR1 is MGHDK and CDR2 is SYGVNS in the germline V gene. CDR3 residues: CASSEYGSGQGDQPQHF. The CDR3 nucleotides are TGTGCCAGCAGTGAATATGGATCGGGACAGGGCGATCAGCCCCAGCATTTT.

The V call is TRBV7-2, the J call TRBJ2-3; TRBD1 is a possible D gene (5 bases). Trimming took 2 bases from V and 4 from J, leaving 10 bases between them. The CDR3 sequence is 14 residues long. The V gene's germline CDR1 is SGHTA and CDR2 FQGNSA. CDR3 DNA: TGTGCCAGCAGCTTATCCAGGGCGGCAGATACGCAGTATTTT. Encoded protein: CASSLSRAADTQYF. Variable domain in full (rest from reference TRBV7-2 and TRBJ2-3): GAGVSQSPSNKVTEKGKDVELRCDPISGHTALYWYRQSLGQGLEFLIYFQGNSAPDKSGLPSDRFSAERTGGSVSTLTIQRTQQEDSAVYLCASSLSRAADTQYFGPGTRLTVL.

V and J are TRBV15 and TRBJ2-1; 8 bases are shared with TRBD1. Germline CDR1 reads LNHNV; CDR2 reads YYDKDF (reference sequence). V lost 3 bases to trimming and J lost 0 bases; unmatched junction nucleotides: 10. The CDR3 runs to 18 residues. This chain's CDR3 is CATSRAGTGLASYNEQFF. The CDR3, as DNA: TGTGCCACCAGCAGGGCCGGGACAGGTTTAGCCTCCTACAATGAGCAGTTCTTC.

The rearrangement joins TRBV3-1 (or the pseudogene TRBV3-2) to TRBJ1-4, with 7 bases identical to TRBD1. Germline V gene data show CDR1 as LGHDT and CDR2 as YNNKEL (reference sequence). The V gene end was trimmed by 4 bases and the J gene end by 7 bases; junction bases not matched to a gene: 9. CDR3 size: 15 residues. The CDR3 nucleotides read TGTGCCAGCAGCCTCCGACAGGGAGGATTTGAAAAACTGTTTTTT. Its translation is CASSLRQGGFEKLFF.

The chain carries TRBV7-9 and TRBJ2-1; 12 nucleotides align to TRBD2. Germline V gene sequence: CDR1 SEHNR, CDR2 FQNEAQ (reference sequence). V gave up 8 bases and J gave up 4 bases; unmatched junction bases: 6. The CDR3 covers 15 residues. Here the CDR3 DNA reads TGTGCCAGCGGTCGGACTAGCGGGATATACAATGAGCAGTTCTTC. It specifies CASGRTSGIYNEQFF.

The genes are TRBV18 and TRBJ2-1; 10 bases are a match to TRBD2. Germline-derived CDR1 and CDR2 are KGHSH and LQKENI. V shed 3 bases, J shed 0 bases, and the junction held 8 bases outside the gene matches. The CDR3 extends over 18 amino acids. As DNA, the CDR3 is TGTGCCAGCTCACCTGTTAGCGGGAGGTATGGCTCCTACAATGAGCAGTTCTTC. Translated, it gives CASSPVSGRYGSYNEQFF. Using reference TRBV18 and TRBJ2-1 for the parts outside the CDR3, the full variable domain is NAGVMQNPRHLVRRRGQEARLRCSPMKGHSHVYWYRQLPEEGLKFMVYLQKENIIDESGMPKERFSAEFPKEGPSILRIQQVVRGDSAAYFCASSPVSGRYGSYNEQFFGPGTRLTVL.